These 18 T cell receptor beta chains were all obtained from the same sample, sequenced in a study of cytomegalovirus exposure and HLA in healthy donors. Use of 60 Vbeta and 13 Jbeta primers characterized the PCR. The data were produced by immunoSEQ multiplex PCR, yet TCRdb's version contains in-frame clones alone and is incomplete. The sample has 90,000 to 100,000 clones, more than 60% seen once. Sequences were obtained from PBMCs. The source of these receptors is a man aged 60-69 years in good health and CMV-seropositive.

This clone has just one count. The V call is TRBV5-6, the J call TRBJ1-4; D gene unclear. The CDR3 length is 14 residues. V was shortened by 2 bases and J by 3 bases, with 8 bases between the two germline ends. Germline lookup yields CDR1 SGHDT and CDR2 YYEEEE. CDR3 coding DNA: TGTGCCAGCAGCTTCGGCCGGGCTAATGAAAAACTGTTTTTT. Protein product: CASSFGRANEKLFF.

The CDR3 protein is CASSMRVGTGAPSGSGANVLTF. The CDR3 DNA reads TGTGCCAGCAGCATGAGGGTGGGGACAGGGGCCCCAAGTGGGTCTGGGGCCAACGTCCTGACTTTC. This chain joins TRBV7-3 and TRBJ2-6, with TRBD1 identical over 10 bases. The V segment lost 5 bases and the J segment 1 base; nucleotides outside the gene matches: 20. This CDR3 is built from 22 residues. Looked up from germline, CDR1 is SGHTA and CDR2 is FQGTGA.

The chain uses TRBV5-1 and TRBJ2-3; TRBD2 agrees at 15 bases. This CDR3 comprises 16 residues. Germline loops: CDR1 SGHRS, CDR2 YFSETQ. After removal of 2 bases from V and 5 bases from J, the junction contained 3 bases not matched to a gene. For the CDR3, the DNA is TGCGCCAGCAGCTTCGGGACTAGCGGGGGGAAAGATACGCAGTATTTT. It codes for CASSFGTSGGKDTQYF.

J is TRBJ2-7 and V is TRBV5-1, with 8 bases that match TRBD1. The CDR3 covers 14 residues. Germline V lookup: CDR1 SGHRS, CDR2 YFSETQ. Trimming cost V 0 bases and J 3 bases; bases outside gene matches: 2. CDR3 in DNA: TGCGCCAGCAGCTTGGCGACAGGGGACTACGAGCAGTACTTC. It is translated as CASSLATGDYEQYF.

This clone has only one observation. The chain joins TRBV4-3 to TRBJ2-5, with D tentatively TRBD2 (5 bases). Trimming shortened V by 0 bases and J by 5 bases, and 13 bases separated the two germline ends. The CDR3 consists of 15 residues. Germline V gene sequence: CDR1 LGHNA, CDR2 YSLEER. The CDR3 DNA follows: TGCGCCAGCAGCCAAGATTTCGGGGTTATGGAGACCCAGTACTTC. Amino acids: CASSQDFGVMETQYF.

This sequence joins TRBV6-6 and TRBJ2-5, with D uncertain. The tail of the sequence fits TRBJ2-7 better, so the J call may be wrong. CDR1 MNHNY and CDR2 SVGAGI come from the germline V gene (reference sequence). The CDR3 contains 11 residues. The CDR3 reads CASSLTYEQYF. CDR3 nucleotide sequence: TGTGCCAGCAGTTTAACCTACGAGCAGTACTTC.

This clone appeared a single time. The CDR3 reads CASSPGRGGYNEQFF. Here the CDR3 DNA reads TGTGCCAGCAGTCCCGGTCGGGGGGGGTACAATGAGCAGTTCTTC. The V and J genes are TRBV28 and TRBJ2-1; TRBD2 matches at 8 bases. The germline CDR1 and CDR2 sequences are MDHEN and SYDVKM. CDR3 size: 15 residues. The trim removed 5 bases at V and 4 bases at J, leaving 7 bases unmatched.

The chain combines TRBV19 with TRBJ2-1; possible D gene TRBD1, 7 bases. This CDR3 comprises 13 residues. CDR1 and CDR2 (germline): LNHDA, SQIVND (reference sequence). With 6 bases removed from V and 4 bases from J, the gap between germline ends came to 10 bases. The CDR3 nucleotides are TGTGCCAGTAGCCAGGGGGGTTACAATGAGCAGTTCTTC. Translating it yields CASSQGGYNEQFF.

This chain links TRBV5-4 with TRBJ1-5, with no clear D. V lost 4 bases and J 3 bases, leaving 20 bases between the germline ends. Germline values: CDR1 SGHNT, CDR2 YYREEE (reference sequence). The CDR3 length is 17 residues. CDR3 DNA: TGTGCCAGCAGCCTACCCCAGCAGGCATCTCCCAATCAGCCCCAGCATTTT. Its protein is CASSLPQQASPNQPQHF.

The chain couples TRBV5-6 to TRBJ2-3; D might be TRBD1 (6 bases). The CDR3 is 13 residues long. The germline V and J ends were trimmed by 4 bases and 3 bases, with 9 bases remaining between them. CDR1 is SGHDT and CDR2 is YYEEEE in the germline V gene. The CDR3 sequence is CASSVTGTDTQYF. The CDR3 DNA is TGTGCCAGCAGCGTAACAGGGACAGATACGCAGTATTTT.

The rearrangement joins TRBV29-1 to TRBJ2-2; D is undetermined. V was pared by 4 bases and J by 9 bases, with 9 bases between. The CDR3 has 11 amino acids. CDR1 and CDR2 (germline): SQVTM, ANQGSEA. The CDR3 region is CSVVAGRELFF. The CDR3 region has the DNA TGCAGCGTTGTCGCAGGCCGGGAGCTGTTTTTT.

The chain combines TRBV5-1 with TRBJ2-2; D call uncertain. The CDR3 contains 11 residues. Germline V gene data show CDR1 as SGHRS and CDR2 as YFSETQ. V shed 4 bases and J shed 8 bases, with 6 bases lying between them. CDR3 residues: CASSRAGELFF. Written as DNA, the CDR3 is TGCGCCAGCAGCCGCGCGGGGGAGCTGTTTTTT.

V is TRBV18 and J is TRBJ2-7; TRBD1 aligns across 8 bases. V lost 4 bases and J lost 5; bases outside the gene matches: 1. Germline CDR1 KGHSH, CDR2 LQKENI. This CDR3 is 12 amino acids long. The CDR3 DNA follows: TGTGCCAGCTCACTGACAGGGGACGAGCAGTACTTC. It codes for CASSLTGDEQYF.

The CDR3 nucleotides read TGTGCCAGCACCCTCACAGGGACAGGGGCCAACGTCCTGACTTTC. The encoded protein is CASTLTGTGANVLTF. V and J are TRBV6-1 and TRBJ2-6; possibly TRBD1 for D (6 bases). CDR1 MNHNS and CDR2 SASEGT come from the germline V gene. V lost 7 bases, J lost 4 bases, and 14 bases lay in between. The CDR3 consists of 15 residues.

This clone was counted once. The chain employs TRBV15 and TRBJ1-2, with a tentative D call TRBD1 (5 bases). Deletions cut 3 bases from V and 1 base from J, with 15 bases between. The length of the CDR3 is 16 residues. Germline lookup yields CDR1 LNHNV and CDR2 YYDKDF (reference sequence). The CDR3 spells CATSSPIDSYNYGYTF. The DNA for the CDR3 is TGTGCCACCAGCAGCCCCATTGACAGCTATAACTATGGCTACACCTTC.

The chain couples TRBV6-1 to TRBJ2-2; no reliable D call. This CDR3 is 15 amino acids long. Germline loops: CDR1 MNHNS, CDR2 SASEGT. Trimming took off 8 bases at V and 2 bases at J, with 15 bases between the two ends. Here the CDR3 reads CASDLSWSNTGELFF. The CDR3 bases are TGTGCCAGCGACCTTTCCTGGAGTAACACCGGGGAGCTGTTTTTT.

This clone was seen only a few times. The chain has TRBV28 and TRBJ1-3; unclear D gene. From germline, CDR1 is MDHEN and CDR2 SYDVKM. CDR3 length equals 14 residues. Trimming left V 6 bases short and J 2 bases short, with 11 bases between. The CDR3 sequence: CASRSTGTGNTIYF. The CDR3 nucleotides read TGTGCCAGCAGATCCACGGGGACTGGAAACACCATATATTTT.

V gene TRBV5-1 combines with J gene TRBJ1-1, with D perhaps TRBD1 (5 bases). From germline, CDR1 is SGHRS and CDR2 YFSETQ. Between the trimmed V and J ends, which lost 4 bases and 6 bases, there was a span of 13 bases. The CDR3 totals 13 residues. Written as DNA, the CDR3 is TGCGCCAGCAGCCAGGGAGGCGGCGCTGAAGCTTTCTTT. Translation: CASSQGGGAEAFF.